This TCR beta chain appears in the sequencing data of a study of blood T cell repertoires in COVID-19. In the study's own analysis: Reference gene primer amplification gave nucleated cell count estimates. The table came from immunoSEQ multiplex PCR; TCRdb's copy has only in-frame clones and leaves some out. V, J and clone size are taken as reported in that table, and D and trimming were inferred from the DNA itself. The table records a few hundred thousand clones, about 88% of them present only once. CDR1 and CDR2 (germline): MDHEN, SYDVKM. With 7 bases clipped from V and 2 bases from J, the junction kept 6 bases outside the gene matches. The CDR3 runs 14 residues. Those designated as exposed participants met a COVID-19 case within 2 weeks before study entry.

The TCR originated in a woman in her twenties or thirties who had been exposed to COVID-19. Sequenced material: PBMCs or T cells enriched from blood (not recorded which). The gene calls are TRBV28 and TRBJ1-2; 8 bases match TRBD1. The CDR3 DNA reads TGTGCCAGCATATCCGGACAGGGAAACTATGGCTACACCTTC. This sequence encodes CASISGQGNYGYTF.